Below are 24 T cell receptor beta chains sequenced from a single sample in a study of blood T cell repertoires in COVID-19. Assay: immunoSEQ multiplex PCR; the TCRdb copy retains only in-frame clones and omits some. The data hold approximately 81,000 clones, with about 89% observed a single time. The sample taken for sequencing was PBMCs or T cells enriched from blood (not recorded which). The source is a woman aged 45 to 65 with acute COVID-19.

J is TRBJ1-1 and V is TRBV7-9; the D is unclear. CDR1 and CDR2 from the germline V gene are SEHNR and FQNEAQ (reference sequence). The CDR3 has 13 amino acids. The V end was cut by 0 bases, the J end by 5 bases, with 7 bases between. The CDR3 loop is CASSLAGRTEAFF. The CDR3 nucleotides read TGTGCCAGCAGCTTAGCAGGGAGGACTGAAGCTTTCTTT.

This chain joins TRBV7-3 and TRBJ2-1; 7 positions match TRBD1. The ends lost 3 bases at V and 10 bases at J; junction bases unmatched: 6. The CDR3 is made up of 13 amino acids. The germline CDR1 and CDR2 sequences are SGHTA and FQGTGA. CDR3 sequence reads: CASSLQQGNEQFF. In DNA, the CDR3 is TGTGCCAGCAGCTTGCAACAGGGGAACGAGCAGTTCTTC. Based on the CDR3 plus reference TRBV7-3 and TRBJ2-1, the full variable domain is GAGVSQTPSNKVTEKGKYVELRCDPISGHTALYWYRQSLGQGPEFLIYFQGTGAADDSGLPNDRFFAVRPEGSVSTLKIQRTERGDSAVYLCASSLQQGNEQFFGPGTRLTVL.

This clone was detected a few times. The genes are TRBV9 and TRBJ1-2; D gene uncertain. The CDR3 extends over 14 amino acids. Trimming removed 6 bases at V and 7 bases at J, with 19 bases between. Germline V gene lookup returns CDR1 SGDLS and CDR2 YYNGEE. CDR3 loop: CASNEPAGAGGYTF. CDR3 sequence (DNA): TGTGCCAGCAACGAACCGGCGGGCGCAGGTGGCTACACCTTC.

V usage is TRBV4-3 and J usage is TRBJ1-3; D possibly corresponds to TRBD1 (5 bases). Germline assignment: CDR1 LGHNA and CDR2 YSLEER. V lost 1 base to trimming and J lost 2 bases, with 9 bases between them. The CDR3 extends over 15 amino acids. Here the CDR3 reads CASSQGRGTGNTIYF. The DNA of the CDR3 is TGCGCCAGCAGCCAAGGGCGGGGGACTGGAAACACCATATATTTT.

The V call is TRBV6-5, the J call TRBJ1-5, with a weak D call TRBD1 (5 bases). Per germline, CDR1 MNHEY and CDR2 SVGAGI. V was pared by 6 bases and J by 2 bases, with 14 bases between. The CDR3 sequence is 15 residues long. CDR3 nucleotides: TGTGCCAGCAGGGCGCAGGGTAGAGGCAATCAGCCCCAGCATTTT. It encodes CASRAQGRGNQPQHF.

The chain has TRBV5-1 and TRBJ2-7; 10 nucleotides align to TRBD1. Germline V gene data show CDR1 as SGHRS and CDR2 as YFSETQ. Trimming at V came to 7 bases and at J to 6 bases, leaving 7 bases not matched to a gene. The CDR3 loop spans 13 amino acids. The CDR3 coding sequence is TGCGCCAGCTCAGAAAGGACAGGGGGCGAGCAGTACTTC. It codes for CASSERTGGEQYF.

The CDR3 is CASSLALEGVTAYNEQFF. Here the CDR3 DNA reads TGCGCCAGCAGCTTGGCTTTGGAGGGAGTGACCGCGTACAATGAGCAGTTCTTC. The genes are TRBV5-1 and TRBJ2-1, with D possibly being TRBD2 (6 bases). V was cut by 0 bases and J by 4 bases, with 20 bases left in between. The CDR3 is 18 residues long. Germline CDR1 is SGHRS and CDR2 is YFSETQ.

The CDR3 region has the DNA TGTGCCAGCAGCTCGAACAGGGTGACGAGACTATATAATTCACCCCTCCACTTT. Translated: CASSSNRVTRLYNSPLHF. The rearrangement uses TRBV7-2 and TRBJ1-6; tentative D call: TRBD1 (6 bases). The CDR3 is made up of 18 amino acids. Per the germline V gene, CDR1 is SGHTA and CDR2 is FQGNSA. V was shortened by 4 bases and J by 4 bases, with 20 bases between the two germline ends.

V is TRBV19 and J is TRBJ1-2; 7 nucleotides align to TRBD1. V was clipped by 6 bases and J by 5 bases; unmatched bases: 6. CDR3 length: 13 amino acids. Germline CDR1 LNHDA, CDR2 SQIVND (reference sequence). The CDR3, as DNA: TGTGCCAGTAGCATTACAGGGGAATATGGCTACACCTTC. This sequence encodes CASSITGEYGYTF.

The chain is built from TRBV11-3 and TRBJ2-1; 8 bases fit TRBD2. This CDR3 is 15 amino acids long. Germline assignment: CDR1 SGHNT and CDR2 YENEEA. V dropped 1 base and J dropped 5; count of bases not matched to a gene: 4. CDR3 protein: CASSLAGGPHNEQFF. As DNA, the CDR3 is TGTGCCAGCAGCTTAGCGGGAGGGCCACACAATGAGCAGTTCTTC.

V and J are TRBV7-3 and TRBJ2-3; perhaps TRBD2 as D (6 bases). The CDR3 runs to 15 residues. V gave up 3 bases and J gave up 0 bases, with 10 bases separating them. Germline-derived CDR1 and CDR2 are SGHTA and FQGTGA. CDR3 region: CASSFTGLSTDTQYF. CDR3 in DNA: TGTGCCAGCAGCTTCACGGGACTGAGCACAGATACGCAGTATTTT.

This sequence joins TRBV12-3 or TRBV12-4 and TRBJ1-1, with 8 bases aligning to TRBD1. The CDR3 is 13 residues long. V was pared by 4 bases and J by 7 bases, with 5 bases of the junction left unmatched. CDR3 bases: TGTGCCAGCAGTTCTTACAGGGGGGGTGAAGCTTTCTTT. It specifies CASSSYRGGEAFF.

CDR3 DNA sequence: TGCAGTGCTAGTACTAACACTGAAGCTTTCTTT. It translates to CSASTNTEAFF. The chain links TRBV20-1 to TRBJ1-1; D unresolved. The germline V gene has CDR1 DFQATT and CDR2 SNEGSKA (reference sequence). Trimming cost V 3 bases and J 2 bases, with 4 bases left between them. CDR3 length equals 11 residues.

The V and J genes are TRBV5-8 and TRBJ2-5, with TRBD1 matching 8 bases. The CDR3 has 15 residues. V trimming: 0 bases; J trimming: 1 base; junction bases outside the gene matches: 2. Per the germline V gene, CDR1 is SGHTS and CDR2 is YDEGEE. For the CDR3, the DNA is TGTGCCAGCAGCTTGGGACAGGGGATCCAAGAGACCCAGTACTTC. Translated: CASSLGQGIQETQYF.

V is TRBV27 and J is TRBJ1-1; D is possibly TRBD1 (6 bases). The CDR3 length is 16 residues. The ends were cut back, 5 bases at V and 3 bases at J, with 19 bases in the middle. Germline CDR1 is MNHEY and CDR2 is SMNVEV (reference sequence). The CDR3 region is CASSPTTDSLYTEAFF. The CDR3 DNA follows: TGTGCCAGCAGTCCGACCACGGACAGCCTTTACACTGAAGCTTTCTTT.

V and J are TRBV5-8 and TRBJ2-2; D is uncertain. Trimming removed 1 base from V and 2 bases from J, with 12 bases in between. There are 16 residues in the CDR3. CDR1 and CDR2 from the germline V gene are SGHTS and YDEGEE. The CDR3, as DNA: TGTGCCAGCAGCTTGATCCGAGGAAGAAACACCGGGGAGCTGTTTTTT. It codes for CASSLIRGRNTGELFF.

This rearrangement joins TRBV4-2 to TRBJ2-2; 10 bases map to TRBD1. The CDR3 consists of 16 residues. V shed 1 base and J 4 bases; nucleotides not matched to a gene: 3. The germline gives CDR1 LGHNA, CDR2 YNFKEQ. The CDR3 coding sequence is TGTGCCAGCAGCCAAGTGACAGGGGGCGTCACCGGGGAGCTGTTTTTT. Its protein is CASSQVTGGVTGELFF.

The chain combines TRBV24-1 with TRBJ2-1, with 10 positions matching TRBD2. The CDR3 contains 13 residues. Germline CDR1 KGHDR, CDR2 SFDVKD. V shed 8 bases and J 5 bases; nucleotides not matched to a gene: 2. The CDR3 protein is CATKAGGDNEQFF. The CDR3 coding sequence is TGTGCCACCAAAGCGGGAGGGGACAATGAGCAGTTCTTC.

V usage is TRBV7-9 and J usage is TRBJ1-4; D call uncertain. Germline CDR1 SEHNR, CDR2 FQNEAQ (reference sequence). Trimming left V 3 bases short and J 6 bases short, with 11 bases between. The CDR3 is 14 amino acids. CDR3 amino acids: CASSLSGGHEKLFF. The CDR3 DNA reads TGTGCCAGCAGCTTGTCGGGTGGCCATGAAAAACTGTTTTTT.

The chain couples TRBV29-1 to TRBJ2-1; 8 nucleotides match TRBD1. Germline CDR1 SQVTM, CDR2 ANQGSEA. With V trimmed by 4 bases and J by 8 bases, 13 bases remained unmatched. This CDR3 has 15 residues. The CDR3 loop is CSVGGDRGSVDEQFF. For the CDR3, the DNA is TGCAGCGTTGGGGGCGACAGGGGTTCTGTCGATGAGCAGTTCTTC.

The chain carries TRBV24-1 and TRBJ2-2; 7 nucleotides agree with TRBD2. With V trimmed by 3 bases and J by 5 bases, 8 bases remained unmatched. From germline, CDR1 is KGHDR and CDR2 SFDVKD. The CDR3 loop spans 16 amino acids. CDR3 sequence (DNA): TGTGCCACCAGTGATCTGGGAGGGGCGCAAACCGGGGAGCTGTTTTTT. Translated, it gives CATSDLGGAQTGELFF.

This chain links TRBV7-2 with TRBJ1-6; 7 bases agree with TRBD1. The V and J ends lost 8 bases and 10 bases, in that order; junction bases with no gene match: 8. The CDR3 sequence is 13 residues long. The germline CDR1 and CDR2 sequences are SGHTA and FQGNSA. This CDR3 is CASGQAKGSPLHF. As DNA, the CDR3 is TGTGCCAGCGGACAGGCGAAGGGGTCACCCCTCCACTTT.

The DNA for the CDR3 is TGTGCCAGCAGCGGGGACAGGGGATACAATGAGCAGTTCTTC. It encodes CASSGDRGYNEQFF. The rearrangement uses TRBV9 and TRBJ2-1, with 10 bases that match TRBD1. V shed 3 bases, J shed 4 bases, and the junction held 1 base outside the gene matches. In germline, CDR1 is SGDLS, CDR2 YYNGEE. This CDR3 contains 14 residues.

This chain uses TRBV7-9 with TRBJ1-1; D remains ambiguous. The germline CDR1 and CDR2 sequences are SEHNR and FQNEAQ (reference sequence). This CDR3 spans 15 amino acids. Trimming removed 5 bases from V and 1 base from J, with 14 bases in between. CDR3 bases: TGTGCCAGCAGCCCATATTTGGGAGGGAACACTGAAGCTTTCTTT. Translated, it gives CASSPYLGGNTEAFF.